This entry lists 11 T cell receptor beta chains sequenced from one sample in a study of T cell responses to AZD1222 COVID-19 vaccine. Clones were read by immunoSEQ multiplex PCR, and TCRdb kept only the in-frame ones, dropping some. The profile shows fewer than 70,000 clones, 75% to 85% of them singletons. The sequenced sample was peripheral blood, obtained 28 days after the second AZD1222 dose. The receptors shown here come from an adult who received the AZD1222 COVID-19 vaccine.

This rearrangement joins TRBV30 to TRBJ2-5; D is unresolved. The CDR3 is made up of 18 amino acids. V was pared by 0 bases and J by 2 bases, with 22 bases between. Germline CDR1 GTSNPN, CDR2 SVGIG (reference sequence). CDR3: CAWSVGVSFSPAQETQYF. For the CDR3, the DNA is TGTGCCTGGAGTGTAGGTGTCTCTTTTTCCCCGGCACAAGAGACCCAGTACTTC.

J is TRBJ1-1 and V is TRBV3-1 (or the pseudogene TRBV3-2); D gene uncertain. The V gene lost 0 bases and the J gene lost 3 bases, with 17 bases spanning the gap. Germline assignment: CDR1 LGHDT and CDR2 YNNKEL (reference sequence). The CDR3 contains 17 residues. The CDR3 loop is CASSQEATWGPDTEAFF. The CDR3 region has the DNA TGTGCCAGCAGCCAAGAGGCGACGTGGGGTCCTGACACTGAAGCTTTCTTT.

This chain connects TRBV10-3 to TRBJ2-3; D may be TRBD2 (6 bases). With 4 bases removed from V and 0 bases from J, the gap between germline ends came to 14 bases. Germline CDR1 reads ENHRY; CDR2 reads SYGVKD. The CDR3 runs to 16 residues. Here the CDR3 DNA reads TGTGCCATCAGTGGAAAGGCGGGGATAAGCACAGATACGCAGTATTTT. The encoded protein is CAISGKAGISTDTQYF.

This clone was seen a handful of times. The chain uses TRBV28 and TRBJ1-6; no clear D. Germline assignment: CDR1 MDHEN and CDR2 SYDVKM. This CDR3 is 13 amino acids long. The V and J ends lost 6 bases and 9 bases respectively, with 12 bases between them. CDR3 nucleotide sequence: TGTGCCAGCAGCCTTACCCGGACTTCACCCCTCCACTTT. Protein: CASSLTRTSPLHF.

DNA for the CDR3: TGTGCCAGCAGCCAGACCGGGACAGGTACGGGGGAAGGTACGCAGTATTTT. Protein: CASSQTGTGTGEGTQYF. The chain is built from TRBV7-9 and TRBJ2-3, with TRBD1 matching over 8 bases. CDR3 size: 17 residues. With 5 bases clipped from V and 8 bases from J, the junction kept 18 bases outside the gene matches. The germline CDR1 and CDR2 sequences are SEHNR and FQNEAQ (reference sequence).

This sequence joins TRBV7-2 and TRBJ1-1; 7 bases are a match to TRBD1. CDR3 length: 13 residues. Germline V gives CDR1 SGHTA, CDR2 FQGNSA. Trimming removed 2 bases from V and 7 bases from J; junction bases left unmatched: 4. The CDR3 sequence: CASSLRQGDEAFF. The CDR3 DNA reads as TGTGCCAGCAGCTTACGGCAGGGGGATGAAGCTTTCTTT.

The chain carries TRBV13 and TRBJ2-3; D possibly corresponds to TRBD1 (5 bases). CDR3 length equals 16 residues. The germline CDR1 and CDR2 sequences are PRHDT and FYEKMQ (reference sequence). V was clipped by 5 bases and J by 3 bases, with 18 bases between them. The DNA of the CDR3 is TGTGCCAGCAGCATGCAGGGTTTACGAAGGACAGATACGCAGTATTTT. Protein product: CASSMQGLRRTDTQYF. The variable domain in full, with the rest retrieved from reference TRBV13 and TRBJ2-3, is AAGVIQSPRHLIKEKRETATLKCYPIPRHDTVYWYQQGPGQDPQFLISFYEKMQSDKGSIPDRFSAQQFSDYHSELNMSSLELGDSALYFCASSMQGLRRTDTQYFGPGTRLTVL.

The gene calls are TRBV30 and TRBJ2-1; D unclear. With 0 bases removed from V and 10 bases from J, the gap between germline ends came to 13 bases. Germline-derived CDR1 and CDR2 are GTSNPN and SVGIG (reference sequence). There are 13 residues in the CDR3. The CDR3 sequence is CAWSVHGPLEQFF. CDR3 DNA sequence: TGTGCCTGGAGTGTCCACGGCCCCTTGGAGCAGTTCTTC.

The CDR3 DNA reads as TGTGCCAGCAGTGAAGCTATATGGAGGTCTTATAGCAATCAGCCCCAGCATTTT. Translation: CASSEAIWRSYSNQPQHF. This chain links TRBV6-1 with TRBJ1-5; D is unresolved. V lost 0 bases and J 0 bases, leaving 15 bases between the germline ends. The CDR3 runs to 18 residues. Germline CDR1 and CDR2: MNHNS and SASEGT.

The chain uses TRBV10-3 and TRBJ1-4, with D possibly being TRBD1 (5 bases). CDR1 is ENHRY and CDR2 is SYGVKD in the germline V gene. The CDR3 contains 16 residues. Trimming pared 0 bases from V and 2 bases from J, leaving 10 bases between. CDR3: CAISESGGATNEKLFF. CDR3 DNA sequence: TGTGCCATCAGTGAGTCGGGAGGGGCGACTAATGAAAAACTGTTTTTT.

The rearrangement uses TRBV5-1 and TRBJ2-1, with 8 bases lining up with TRBD1. Germline trimming cut 4 bases from V and 0 bases from J; bases unmatched to any gene: 6. The CDR3 sequence is 16 residues long. Germline V gene lookup returns CDR1 SGHRS and CDR2 YFSETQ. The CDR3 nucleotides are TGCGCCAGCAGCCCTGACAGGGGACACTCCTACAATGAGCAGTTCTTC. This encodes CASSPDRGHSYNEQFF.